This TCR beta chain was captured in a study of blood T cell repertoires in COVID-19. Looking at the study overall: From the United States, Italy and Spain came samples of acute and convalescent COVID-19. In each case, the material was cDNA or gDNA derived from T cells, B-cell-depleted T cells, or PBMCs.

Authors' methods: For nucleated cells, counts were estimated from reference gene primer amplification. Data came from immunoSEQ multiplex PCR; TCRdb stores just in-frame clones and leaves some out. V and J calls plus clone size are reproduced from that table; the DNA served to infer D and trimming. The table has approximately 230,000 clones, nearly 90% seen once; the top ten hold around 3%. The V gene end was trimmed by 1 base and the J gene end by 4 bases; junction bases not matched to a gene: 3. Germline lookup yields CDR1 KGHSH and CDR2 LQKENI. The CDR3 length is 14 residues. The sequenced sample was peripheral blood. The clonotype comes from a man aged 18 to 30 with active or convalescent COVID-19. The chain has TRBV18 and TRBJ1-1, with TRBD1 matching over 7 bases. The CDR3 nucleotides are TGTGCCAGCTCACCACAGGGGGCGTTCACTGAAGCTTTCTTT. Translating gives CASSPQGAFTEAFF.